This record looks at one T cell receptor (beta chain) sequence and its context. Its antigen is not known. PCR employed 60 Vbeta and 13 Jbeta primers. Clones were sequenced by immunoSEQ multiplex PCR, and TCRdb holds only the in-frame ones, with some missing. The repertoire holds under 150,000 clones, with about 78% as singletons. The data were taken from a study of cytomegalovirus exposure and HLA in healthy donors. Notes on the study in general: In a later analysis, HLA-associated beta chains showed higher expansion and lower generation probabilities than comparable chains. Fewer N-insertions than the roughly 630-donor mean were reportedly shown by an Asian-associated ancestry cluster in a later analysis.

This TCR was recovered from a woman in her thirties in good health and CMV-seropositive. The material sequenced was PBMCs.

CDR3 DNA: TGCGCCAGCAGCTCGGCTTTTCTAGCGTCCAATTACCAAGAGACCCAGTACTTC. Its translation: CASSSAFLASNYQETQYF. The chain employs TRBV5-1 and TRBJ2-5; perhaps TRBD2 as D (6 bases). The V gene lost 3 bases and the J gene lost 0 bases, with 21 bases spanning the gap. The germline CDR1 and CDR2 sequences are SGHRS and YFSETQ. The CDR3 has 18 amino acids.